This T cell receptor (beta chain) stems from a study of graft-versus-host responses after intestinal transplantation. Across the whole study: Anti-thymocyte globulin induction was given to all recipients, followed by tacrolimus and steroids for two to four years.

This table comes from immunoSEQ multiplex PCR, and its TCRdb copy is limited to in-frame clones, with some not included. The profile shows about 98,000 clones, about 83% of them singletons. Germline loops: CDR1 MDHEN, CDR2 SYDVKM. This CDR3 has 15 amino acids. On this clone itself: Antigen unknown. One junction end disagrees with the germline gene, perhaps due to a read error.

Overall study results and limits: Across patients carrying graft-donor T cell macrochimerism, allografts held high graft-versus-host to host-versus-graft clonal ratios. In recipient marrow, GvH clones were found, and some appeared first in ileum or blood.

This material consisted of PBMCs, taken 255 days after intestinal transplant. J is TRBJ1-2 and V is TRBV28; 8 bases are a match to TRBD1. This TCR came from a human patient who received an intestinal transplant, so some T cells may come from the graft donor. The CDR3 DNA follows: TGTGCCAGCAGTCCGGCTCTTGCCCAGGGGGCCAATCCAATATTC. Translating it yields CASSPALAQGANPIF.